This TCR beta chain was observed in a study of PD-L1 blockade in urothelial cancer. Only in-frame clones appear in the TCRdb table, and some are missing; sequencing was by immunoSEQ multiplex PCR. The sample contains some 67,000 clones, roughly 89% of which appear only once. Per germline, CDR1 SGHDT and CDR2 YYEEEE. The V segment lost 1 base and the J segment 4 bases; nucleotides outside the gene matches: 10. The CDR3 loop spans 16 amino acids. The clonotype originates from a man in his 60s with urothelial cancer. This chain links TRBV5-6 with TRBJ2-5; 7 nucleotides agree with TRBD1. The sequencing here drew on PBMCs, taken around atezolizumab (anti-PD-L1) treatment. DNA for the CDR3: TGTGCCAGCAGCTTGTCCCGAGACAGGGTAGGAGAGACCCAGTACTTC. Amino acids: CASSLSRDRVGETQYF.